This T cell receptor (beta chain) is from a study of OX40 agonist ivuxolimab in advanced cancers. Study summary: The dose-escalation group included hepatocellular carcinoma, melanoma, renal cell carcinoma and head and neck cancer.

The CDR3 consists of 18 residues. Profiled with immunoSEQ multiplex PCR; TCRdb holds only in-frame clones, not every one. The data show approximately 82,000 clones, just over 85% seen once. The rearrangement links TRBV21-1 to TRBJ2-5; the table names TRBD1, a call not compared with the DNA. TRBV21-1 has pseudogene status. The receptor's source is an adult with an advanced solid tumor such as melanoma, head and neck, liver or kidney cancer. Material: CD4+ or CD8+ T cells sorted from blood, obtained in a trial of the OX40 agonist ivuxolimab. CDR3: CASSGRASSTEGARTQYF. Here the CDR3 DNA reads TGTGCCAGCAGCGGAAGGGCGTCTTCTACAGAGGGGGCACGAACCCAGTACTTC.